Each of the 7 T cell receptor beta chains below was sequenced from the same sample in a study of blood T cell repertoires in COVID-19. TCRdb's copy holds only in-frame clones and misses some; the assay was immunoSEQ multiplex PCR. Here the sample spans about 150,000 clones, 88% being singletons. Source material: peripheral blood. These receptors all stem from a woman aged 70-85 years with acute or convalescent COVID-19.

This chain joins TRBV4-1 and TRBJ2-3; 7 bases line up with TRBD1. V shed 4 bases and J 1 base; nucleotides not matched to a gene: 8. Germline V gene data show CDR1 as MGHRA and CDR2 as YSYEKL. The CDR3 length is 16 residues. In DNA, the CDR3 is TGCGCCAGCAGCCCCACCCTAGGACAGGGCACAGATACGCAGTATTTT. Encoded protein: CASSPTLGQGTDTQYF.

About this clone itself: Distinct nucleotide sequences in the sample also encode this CDR3. The chain couples TRBV28 to TRBJ2-3; 8 nucleotides agree with TRBD1. There are 15 residues in the CDR3. Trimming removed 1 base from V and 3 bases from J; junction bases left unmatched: 3. Germline V lookup: CDR1 MDHEN, CDR2 SYDVKM. The CDR3 is CASSLSGQGTDTQYF. CDR3 nucleotides: TGTGCCAGCAGTTTATCCGGACAGGGAACAGATACGCAGTATTTT.

About this clone: Within the sample, other DNA sequences also encode this same CDR3. This chain links TRBV28 with TRBJ1-5, with TRBD1 matching 10 bases. The germline V gene has CDR1 MDHEN and CDR2 SYDVKM. Unmatched junction bases numbered 4, after V lost 6 bases and J lost 2 bases. The length of the CDR3 is 15 residues. CDR3 sequence (DNA): TGTGCCAGCAGCCCAGGACAGGGGGGCAATCAGCCCCAGCATTTT. Translated, it gives CASSPGQGGNQPQHF.

The chain couples TRBV5-5 to TRBJ2-5; 11 positions agree with TRBD2. J gave up 0 bases and V 4 bases, and 14 bases lay outside the gene matches. Germline-derived CDR1 and CDR2 are SGHKS and YYEKEE (reference sequence). The CDR3 contains 19 residues. The CDR3 sequence: CASSVNPLAGGRYQETQYF. The CDR3 coding sequence is TGTGCCAGCAGCGTAAACCCCCTAGCGGGGGGCCGGTACCAAGAGACCCAGTACTTC.

Concerning this clone: This sample includes further DNA sequences coding for the same CDR3. The J gene is TRBJ1-6, the V gene TRBV6-5; maybe TRBD1 (5 bases). The CDR3 sequence is 14 residues long. Trimming removed 9 bases from V and 0 bases from J, with 9 bases in between. Germline V lookup: CDR1 MNHEY, CDR2 SVGAGI. The CDR3 spells CASRQSSYNSPLHF. The CDR3 bases are TGTGCCAGTAGACAGTCCTCCTATAATTCACCCCTCCACTTT.

The V call is TRBV10-3, the J call TRBJ2-5; 8 nucleotides agree with TRBD1. The V segment lost 5 bases and the J segment 0 bases; nucleotides outside the gene matches: 8. The CDR3 is 16 amino acids. Germline CDR1 is ENHRY and CDR2 is SYGVKD. The CDR3 spells CAISRQGRRNQETQYF. The CDR3 DNA sequence: TGTGCCATCAGTCGACAGGGGCGACGGAACCAAGAGACCCAGTACTTC.

The J gene is TRBJ2-5, the V gene TRBV5-1; D not resolved. V was trimmed by 0 bases and J by 2 bases, leaving 8 bases between them. This CDR3 region has 14 residues. Germline CDR1 reads SGHRS; CDR2 reads YFSETQ. This CDR3 reads CASSLESSQETQYF. The CDR3 DNA is TGCGCCAGCAGCTTGGAAAGCTCTCAAGAGACCCAGTACTTC.